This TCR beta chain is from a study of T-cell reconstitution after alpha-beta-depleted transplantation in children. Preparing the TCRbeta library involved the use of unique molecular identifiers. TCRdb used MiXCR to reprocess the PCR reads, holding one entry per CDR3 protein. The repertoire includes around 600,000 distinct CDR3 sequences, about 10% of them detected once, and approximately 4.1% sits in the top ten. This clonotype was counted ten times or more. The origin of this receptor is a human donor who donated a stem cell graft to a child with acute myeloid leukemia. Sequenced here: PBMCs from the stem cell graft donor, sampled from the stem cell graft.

The CDR3 sequence: CASSSTSGAPSEQYF. The CDR3 nucleotides read TGCGCCAGCAGCTCGACTAGCGGAGCACCTTCCGAGCAGTACTTC. The chain joins TRBV5-1 to TRBJ2-7, with 9 bases identical to TRBD2. This CDR3 spans 15 amino acids. In germline, CDR1 is SGHRS, CDR2 YFSETQ. V was pared by 3 bases and J by 6 bases, with 10 bases of the junction left unmatched.